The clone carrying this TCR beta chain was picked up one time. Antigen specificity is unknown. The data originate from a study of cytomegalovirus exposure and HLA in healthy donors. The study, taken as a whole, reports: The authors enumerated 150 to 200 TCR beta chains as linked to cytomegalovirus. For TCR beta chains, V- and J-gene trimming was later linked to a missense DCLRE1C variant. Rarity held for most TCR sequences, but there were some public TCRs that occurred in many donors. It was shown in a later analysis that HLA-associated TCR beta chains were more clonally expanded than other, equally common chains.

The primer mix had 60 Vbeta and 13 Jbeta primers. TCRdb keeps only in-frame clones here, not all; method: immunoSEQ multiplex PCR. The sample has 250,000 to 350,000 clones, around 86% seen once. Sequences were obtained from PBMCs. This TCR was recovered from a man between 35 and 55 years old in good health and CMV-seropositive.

The CDR3 coding sequence is TGTGCCAGCAGCCAAGGAGTAGGGACAGGGGCTTTGTACGAGCAGTACTTC. Its translation: CASSQGVGTGALYEQYF. This rearrangement joins TRBV4-2 to TRBJ2-7; 10 bases match TRBD1. From germline, CDR1 is LGHNA and CDR2 YNFKEQ. The CDR3 has 17 residues. The V segment lost 1 base and the J segment 4 bases; nucleotides outside the gene matches: 10.